This T cell receptor (beta chain) was identified in a study of cytomegalovirus exposure and HLA in healthy donors. The overall study: The platform used for the 95 to 150 validation repertoires matched that of the roughly 630 first-cohort repertoires, a later analysis reported. Notes on the study in general: A few CMV-associated chains were confirmed in vitro to be specific for CMV antigens.

The CDR3 totals 18 residues. The germline gives CDR1 MNHEY, CDR2 SMNVEV (reference sequence). Deletions cut 4 bases from V and 0 bases from J, with 16 bases between. With regard to this clone: Its antigen remains unidentified.

Donors were drawn from the roughly 120-subject validation cohort, separate from the approximately 700-subject first cohort. The table came from immunoSEQ multiplex PCR; TCRdb's copy has only in-frame clones and leaves some out. Of roughly 130,000 clones listed, roughly 86% are singletons. Sequencing input: PBMCs. This sequence joins TRBV27 and TRBJ2-6; the D gene is possibly TRBD1 (6 bases). This TCR was recovered from a young man in good health and CMV-seronegative. CDR3 bases: TGTGCCAGCAGTTCCCCAGGGGAGTGGGTCTCTGGGGCCAACGTCCTGACTTTC. It codes for CASSSPGEWVSGANVLTF.